This passage covers 20 T cell receptor beta chains from one sample sequenced in a study of glioma-infiltrating T cells after dendritic cell vaccination. The assay was immunoSEQ multiplex PCR, and TCRdb's table has in-frame clones only and misses some. This table has approximately 82,000 clones, 70% to 90% appearing once. The specimen comprised blood, sampled before dendritic cell vaccination. The receptors derive from a human donor with glioblastoma.

CDR3 coding DNA: TGTGCCAGCAGTTCGACCACGGCGGCAGATACGCAGTATTTT. It encodes CASSSTTAADTQYF. This chain connects TRBV7-9 to TRBJ2-3; D remains ambiguous. Trimming removed 6 bases at V and 4 bases at J, with 14 bases between. CDR1 is SEHNR, CDR2 FQNEAQ, per germline (reference sequence). The CDR3 covers 14 residues.

In this sample, this clone turned up once. The chain combines TRBV11-3 with TRBJ2-1; D not resolved. CDR3 length: 14 residues. CDR1 and CDR2 (germline): SGHNT, YENEEA. With 0 bases removed from V and 10 bases from J, the gap between germline ends came to 13 bases. Written as DNA, the CDR3 is TGTGCCAGCAGCTTAGACTTCAGTTTGGCAGAGCAGTTCTTC. It specifies CASSLDFSLAEQFF.

The chain uses TRBV2 and TRBJ1-2; 9 nucleotides match TRBD1. Germline CDR1 reads SNHLY; CDR2 reads FYNNEI. CDR3 length: 12 amino acids. Trimming cost V 6 bases and J 6 bases; bases outside gene matches: 2. DNA for the CDR3: TGTGCCAGCAGGGGGACAGGGAATGGCTACACCTTC. Its translation: CASRGTGNGYTF.

The rearrangement links TRBV30 to TRBJ1-2, with a weak D call TRBD1 (5 bases). The germline CDR1 and CDR2 sequences are GTSNPN and SVGIG (reference sequence). Trimming stripped 0 bases from V and 4 bases from J, with 12 bases between. CDR3 length equals 14 residues. CDR3 sequence: CAWSVPGMIYGYTF. Here the CDR3 DNA reads TGTGCCTGGAGTGTCCCAGGGATGATCTATGGCTACACCTTC.

This chain joins TRBV13 and TRBJ2-2; D is unresolved. The CDR3 has 13 amino acids. CDR1 is PRHDT, CDR2 FYEKMQ, per germline (reference sequence). Between the trimmed V and J ends, which lost 3 bases and 1 base, there was a span of 3 bases. CDR3 residues: CASSFRNTGELFF. The CDR3 nucleotides read TGTGCCAGCAGCTTCAGGAACACCGGGGAGCTGTTTTTT.

The chain combines TRBV10-3 with TRBJ2-5; 10 bases match TRBD1. J lost 1 base, V lost 2 bases, and 10 bases had no gene match. Germline V gene data show CDR1 as ENHRY and CDR2 as SYGVKD. The CDR3 length is 18 residues. CDR3 in DNA: TGTGCCATCAGTGAGGCTATTCAGACAGGGGGCCGCCAAGAGACCCAGTACTTC. Translated: CAISEAIQTGGRQETQYF.

The chain combines TRBV27 with TRBJ1-5, with D uncertain. V was cut by 8 bases and J by 5 bases, with 13 bases left in between. Germline lookup yields CDR1 MNHEY and CDR2 SMNVEV (reference sequence). This CDR3 has 13 residues. In DNA, the CDR3 is TGTGCCAGCCGCCTAGAGCTTGATCAGCCCCAGCATTTT. Its protein is CASRLELDQPQHF.

V usage is TRBV5-1 and J usage is TRBJ2-1; 12 bases line up with TRBD2. This CDR3 comprises 18 residues. Looked up from germline, CDR1 is SGHRS and CDR2 is YFSETQ. The J segment lost 5 bases and the V segment lost 4 bases, leaving 13 bases of the junction unmatched. The CDR3 sequence: CASSVGLAGPLRNNEQFF. CDR3 in DNA: TGCGCCAGCAGCGTGGGACTAGCGGGTCCCCTTCGGAACAATGAGCAGTTCTTC.

Regarding this clone: The same CDR3 is also encoded by other DNA sequences in this sample. V gene TRBV19 combines with J gene TRBJ2-1; the match to TRBD2 covers 10 bases. From germline, CDR1 is LNHDA and CDR2 SQIVND (reference sequence). This CDR3 comprises 16 residues. The ends lost 3 bases at V and 4 bases at J; junction bases unmatched: 6. The CDR3 sequence: CASSISGLAKYNEQFF. The CDR3 DNA follows: TGTGCCAGTAGTATCTCGGGACTAGCGAAATACAATGAGCAGTTCTTC.

The chain employs TRBV10-3 and TRBJ1-2; 9 bases are a match to TRBD1. The CDR3 loop spans 17 amino acids. Germline V gives CDR1 ENHRY, CDR2 SYGVKD. After removal of 7 bases from V and 4 bases from J, the junction contained 16 bases not matched to a gene. The CDR3 loop is CAINEREPGQGPYGYTF. In DNA, the CDR3 is TGTGCCATCAACGAACGGGAGCCGGGACAGGGTCCCTATGGCTACACCTTC.

The chain couples TRBV5-1 to TRBJ1-2, with D possibly TRBD1 on 5 matching bases. Germline V gene data show CDR1 as SGHRS and CDR2 as YFSETQ. Trimming took off 1 base at V and 4 bases at J, with 8 bases between the two ends. CDR3 length: 13 residues. The CDR3 DNA is TGCGCCAGCAGCTTGCGGGGGGGCTATGGCTACACCTTC. Its protein is CASSLRGGYGYTF.

The chain is built from TRBV19 and TRBJ2-2; 13 bases agree with TRBD2. CDR3 length: 17 residues. Unmatched junction bases numbered 4, after V lost 6 bases and J lost 0 bases. Germline CDR1 is LNHDA and CDR2 is SQIVND (reference sequence). The CDR3 sequence is CASRLAGGPSNTGELFF. The CDR3 nucleotides read TGTGCCAGTAGACTAGCGGGAGGGCCATCGAACACCGGGGAGCTGTTTTTT.

This chain links TRBV9 with TRBJ2-5; 9 bases are shared with TRBD2. J lost 2 bases, V lost 4 bases, and 3 bases had no gene match. The germline V gene encodes CDR1 SGDLS and CDR2 YYNGEE. CDR3 size: 14 residues. The CDR3 here is CASSLGLAQETQYF. CDR3 DNA sequence: TGTGCCAGCAGCCTGGGACTAGCTCAAGAGACCCAGTACTTC. Variable domain in full (rest from reference TRBV9 and TRBJ2-5): DSGVTQTPKHLITATGQRVTLRCSPRSGDLSVYWYQQSLDQGLQFLIQYYNGEERAKGNILERFSAQQFPDLHSELNLSSLELGDSALYFCASSLGLAQETQYFGPGTRLLVL.

With respect to this clone: A junction boundary mismatches the germline segment, possibly from a read error. This chain joins TRBV5-6 and TRBJ2-1; 7 bases line up with TRBD1. The CDR3 contains 13 residues. Germline V gene sequence: CDR1 SGHDT, CDR2 YYEEEE. CDR3 residues: CASSLNRGRSSVF. The CDR3 DNA reads TGTGCCAGCAGCTTAAACAGGGGAAGGTCGTCGGTCTTC.

V usage is TRBV5-1 and J usage is TRBJ1-2, with D hard to call. The germline V and J ends were trimmed by 5 bases and 7 bases, with 15 bases remaining between them. The CDR3 runs 13 residues. From germline, CDR1 is SGHRS and CDR2 YFSETQ. CDR3: CASSSGPDSGYTF. The CDR3, as DNA: TGCGCCAGCAGTTCCGGACCGGACTCTGGCTACACCTTC.

The chain couples TRBV5-1 to TRBJ2-5; tentatively, D is TRBD1 (5 bases). Per the germline V gene, CDR1 is SGHRS and CDR2 is YFSETQ. V gave up 5 bases and J gave up 1 base, with 12 bases separating them. The CDR3 extends over 14 amino acids. The chain's CDR3 is CASRDGHVQETQYF. The CDR3 region has the DNA TGCGCCAGCAGGGATGGACACGTCCAAGAGACCCAGTACTTC. Complete variable domain (other parts from reference TRBV5-1 and TRBJ2-5): KAGVTQTPRYLIKTRGQQVTLSCSPISGHRSVSWYQQTPGQGLQFLFEYFSETQRNKGNFPGRFSGRQFSNSRSEMNVSTLELGDSALYLCASRDGHVQETQYFGPGTRLLVL.

This chain connects TRBV2 to TRBJ1-3; D gene uncertain. The CDR3 extends over 16 amino acids. The germline gives CDR1 SNHLY, CDR2 FYNNEI. Trimming took off 6 bases at V and 0 bases at J, with 15 bases between the two ends. The CDR3 spells CASSDGGRYSGNTIYF. In DNA, the CDR3 is TGTGCCAGCAGCGACGGTGGGAGATACTCTGGAAACACCATATATTTT.

A remark on this clone: Other DNA sequences in this sample translate to the same CDR3. V gene TRBV4-1 combines with J gene TRBJ2-6; no definite D call. The CDR3 runs to 15 residues. Trimming took 2 bases from V and 0 from J, leaving 5 bases between them. Germline V gene lookup returns CDR1 MGHRA and CDR2 YSYEKL. The CDR3 loop reads CASSQPSSGANVLTF. The CDR3 region has the DNA TGCGCCAGCAGCCAACCATCCTCTGGGGCCAACGTCCTGACTTTC.

The genes are TRBV10-2 and TRBJ2-7; maybe TRBD2 (5 bases). Trimming took off 8 bases at V and 2 bases at J, with 13 bases between the two ends. Germline V gene sequence: CDR1 WSHSY, CDR2 SAAADI. The CDR3 spans 13 residues. Here the CDR3 DNA reads TGCGCCAGCCAAAGAGGGAGCGCCTACGAGCAGTACTTC. It is translated as CASQRGSAYEQYF.

V usage is TRBV30 and J usage is TRBJ2-5, with D unresolved. Germline V CDR1 and CDR2: GTSNPN, SVGIG (reference sequence). This CDR3 comprises 11 residues. Trimming took off 4 bases at V and 4 bases at J, with 7 bases between the two ends. CDR3 nucleotides: TGTGCCTGGACCTCCCGAGAGACCCAGTACTTC. This codes for CAWTSRETQYF.